The clone carrying this T cell receptor beta chain was detected once. In the original processing: Counts of nucleated cells, estimated from reference gene primer amplification, were obtained. The method was immunoSEQ multiplex PCR; TCRdb's version includes in-frame clones alone and lacks a portion of them. V and J calls plus clone size are reproduced from that table; the DNA served to infer D and trimming. Of about 120,000 clones listed, approximately 83% are singletons. Germline V gene sequence: CDR1 SGHRS, CDR2 YFSETQ. Trimming at V came to 4 bases and at J to 2 bases, leaving 5 bases not matched to a gene. CDR3 length equals 14 residues. This sample was taken from a study of blood T cell repertoires in COVID-19. Study overall: Samples of COVID-19 (acute and convalescent) were obtained from the United States, Italy and Spain. The cDNA or gDNA used as material had been derived from T cells, B-cell-depleted T cells, or PBMCs.

Input material: peripheral blood. The clonotype comes from an elderly man with acute or convalescent COVID-19. The chain carries TRBV5-1 and TRBJ2-5, with 7 bases matching TRBD1. The CDR3 region is CASSPGQKQETQYF. CDR3 bases: TGCGCCAGCAGCCCGGGACAGAAACAAGAGACCCAGTACTTC.